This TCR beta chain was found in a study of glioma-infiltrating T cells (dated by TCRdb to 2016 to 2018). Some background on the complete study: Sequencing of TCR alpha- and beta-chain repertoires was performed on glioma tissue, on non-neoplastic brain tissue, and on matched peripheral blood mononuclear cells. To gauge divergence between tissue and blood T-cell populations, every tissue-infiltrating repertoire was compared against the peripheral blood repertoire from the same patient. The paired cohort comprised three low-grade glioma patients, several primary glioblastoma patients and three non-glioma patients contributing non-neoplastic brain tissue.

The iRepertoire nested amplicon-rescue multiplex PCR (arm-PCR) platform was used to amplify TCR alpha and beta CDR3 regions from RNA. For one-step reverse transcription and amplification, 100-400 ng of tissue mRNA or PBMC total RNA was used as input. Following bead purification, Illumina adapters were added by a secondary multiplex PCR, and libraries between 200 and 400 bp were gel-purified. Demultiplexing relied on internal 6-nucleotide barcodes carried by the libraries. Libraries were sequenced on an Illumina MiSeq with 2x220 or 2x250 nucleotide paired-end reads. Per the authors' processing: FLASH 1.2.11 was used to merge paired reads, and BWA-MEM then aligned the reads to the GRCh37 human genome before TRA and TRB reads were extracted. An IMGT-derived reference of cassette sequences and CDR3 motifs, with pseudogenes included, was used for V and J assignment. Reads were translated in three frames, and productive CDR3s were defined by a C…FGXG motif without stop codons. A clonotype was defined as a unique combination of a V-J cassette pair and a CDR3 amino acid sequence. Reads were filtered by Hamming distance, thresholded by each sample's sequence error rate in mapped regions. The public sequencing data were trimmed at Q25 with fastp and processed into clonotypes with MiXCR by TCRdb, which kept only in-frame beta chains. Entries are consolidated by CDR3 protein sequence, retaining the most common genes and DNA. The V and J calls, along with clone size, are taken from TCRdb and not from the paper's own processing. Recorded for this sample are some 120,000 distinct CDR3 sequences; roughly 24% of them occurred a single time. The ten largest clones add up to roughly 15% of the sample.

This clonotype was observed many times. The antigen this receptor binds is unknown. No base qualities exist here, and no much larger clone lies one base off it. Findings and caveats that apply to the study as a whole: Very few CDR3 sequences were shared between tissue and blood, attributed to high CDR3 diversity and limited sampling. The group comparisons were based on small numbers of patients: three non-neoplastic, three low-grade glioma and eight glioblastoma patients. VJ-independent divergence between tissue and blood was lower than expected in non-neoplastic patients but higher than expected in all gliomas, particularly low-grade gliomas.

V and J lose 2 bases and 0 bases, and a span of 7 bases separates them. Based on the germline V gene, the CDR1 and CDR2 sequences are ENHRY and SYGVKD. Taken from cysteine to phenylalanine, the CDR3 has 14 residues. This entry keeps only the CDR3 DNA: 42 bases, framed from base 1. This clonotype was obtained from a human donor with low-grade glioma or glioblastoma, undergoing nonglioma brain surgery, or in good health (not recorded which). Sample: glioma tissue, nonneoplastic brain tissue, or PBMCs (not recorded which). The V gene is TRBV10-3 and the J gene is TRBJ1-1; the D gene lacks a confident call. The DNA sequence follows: TGTGCCATCAGTGAGGACACCATGAACACTGAAGCTTTCTTT. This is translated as CAISEDTMNTEAFF.